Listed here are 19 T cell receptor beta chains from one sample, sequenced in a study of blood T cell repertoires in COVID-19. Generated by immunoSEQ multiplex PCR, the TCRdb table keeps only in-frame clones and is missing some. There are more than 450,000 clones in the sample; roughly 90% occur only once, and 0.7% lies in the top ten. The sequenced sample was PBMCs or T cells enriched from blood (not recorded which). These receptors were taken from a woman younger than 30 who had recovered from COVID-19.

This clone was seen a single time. CDR3 nucleotide sequence: TGTGCTAGTGGTTTGGTATCTACCCGAGGTTCAGCTGAAGCTTTCTTT. Its protein product is CASGLVSTRGSAEAFF. This chain links TRBV12-5 with TRBJ1-1; D unclear. The CDR3 has 16 amino acids. V was trimmed by 0 bases and J by 6 bases, leaving 17 bases between them. Looked up from germline, CDR1 is LGHNT and CDR2 is FRNRAP.

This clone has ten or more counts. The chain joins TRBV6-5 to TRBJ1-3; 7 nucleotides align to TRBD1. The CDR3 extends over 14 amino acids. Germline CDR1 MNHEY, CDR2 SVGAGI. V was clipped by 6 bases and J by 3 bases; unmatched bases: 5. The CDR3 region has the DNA TGTGCCAGCAGAGGGGGCCCAGATGGAAACACCATATATTTT. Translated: CASRGGPDGNTIYF.

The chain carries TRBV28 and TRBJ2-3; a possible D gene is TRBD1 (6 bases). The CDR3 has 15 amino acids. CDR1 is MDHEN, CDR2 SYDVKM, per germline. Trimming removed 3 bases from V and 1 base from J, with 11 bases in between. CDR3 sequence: CASSFDRLGTDTQYF. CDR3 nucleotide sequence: TGTGCCAGCAGTTTCGACAGGCTCGGCACAGATACGCAGTATTTT.

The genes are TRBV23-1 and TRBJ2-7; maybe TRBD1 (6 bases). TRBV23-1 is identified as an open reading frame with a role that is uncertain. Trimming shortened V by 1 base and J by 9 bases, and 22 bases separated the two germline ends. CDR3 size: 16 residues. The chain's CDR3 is CASSQCPGTRLLGQYF. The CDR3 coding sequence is TGCGCCAGCAGTCAATGCCCCGGGACACGTCTACTCGGGCAGTACTTC.

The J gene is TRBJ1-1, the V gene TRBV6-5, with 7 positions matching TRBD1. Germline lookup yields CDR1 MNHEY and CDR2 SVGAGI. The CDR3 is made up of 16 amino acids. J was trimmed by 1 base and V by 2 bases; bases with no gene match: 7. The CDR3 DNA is TGTGCCAGCAGTTACACCCGACAGGGCTCGAACACTGAAGCTTTCTTT. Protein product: CASSYTRQGSNTEAFF.

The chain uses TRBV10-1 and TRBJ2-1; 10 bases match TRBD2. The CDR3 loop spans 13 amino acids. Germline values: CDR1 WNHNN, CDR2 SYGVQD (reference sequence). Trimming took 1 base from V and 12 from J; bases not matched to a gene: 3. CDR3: CASSELVAGGQFF. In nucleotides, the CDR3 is TGCGCCAGCAGTGAGTTGGTAGCGGGAGGGCAGTTCTTC.

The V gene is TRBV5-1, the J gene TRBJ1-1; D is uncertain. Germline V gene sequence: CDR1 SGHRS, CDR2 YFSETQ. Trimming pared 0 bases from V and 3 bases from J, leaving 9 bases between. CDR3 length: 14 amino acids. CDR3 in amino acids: CASSLDGEYTEAFF. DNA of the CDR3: TGCGCCAGCAGCTTGGACGGGGAATACACTGAAGCTTTCTTT.

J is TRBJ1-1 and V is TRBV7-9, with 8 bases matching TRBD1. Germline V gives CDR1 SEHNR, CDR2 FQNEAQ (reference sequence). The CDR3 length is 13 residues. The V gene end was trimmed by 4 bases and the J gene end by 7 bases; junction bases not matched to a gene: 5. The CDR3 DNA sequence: TGTGCCAGCAGCTGGGGGACAGGCTATGAAGCTTTCTTT. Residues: CASSWGTGYEAFF. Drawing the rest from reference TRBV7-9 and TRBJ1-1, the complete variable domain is DTGVSQNPRHKITKRGQNVTFRCDPISEHNRLYWYRQTLGQGPEFLTYFQNEAQLEKSRLLSDRFSAERPKGSFSTLEIQRTEQGDSAMYLCASSWGTGYEAFFGQGTRLTVV.

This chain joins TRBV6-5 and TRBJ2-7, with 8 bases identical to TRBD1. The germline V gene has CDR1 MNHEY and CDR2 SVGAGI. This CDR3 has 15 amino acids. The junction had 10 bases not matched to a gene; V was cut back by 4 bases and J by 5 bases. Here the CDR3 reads CASSSVGQGRDEQYF. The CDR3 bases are TGTGCCAGCAGTTCCGTCGGACAGGGCCGGGACGAGCAGTACTTC.

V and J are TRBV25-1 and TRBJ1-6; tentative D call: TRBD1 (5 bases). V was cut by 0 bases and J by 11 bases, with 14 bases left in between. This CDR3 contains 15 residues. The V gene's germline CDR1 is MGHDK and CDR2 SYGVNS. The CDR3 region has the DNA TGTGCCAGCAGTGAATACGAGGGTGCGGGGGCACCCCTCCACTTT. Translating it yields CASSEYEGAGAPLHF. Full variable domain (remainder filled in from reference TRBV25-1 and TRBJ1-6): EADIYQTPRYLVIGTGKKITLECSQTMGHDKMYWYQQDPGMELHLIHYSYGVNSTEKGDLSSESTVSRIRTEHFPLTLESARPSHTSQYLCASSEYEGAGAPLHFGNGTRLTVT.

CDR3 residues: CASSQESRGPNTEAFF. Written as DNA, the CDR3 is TGTGCCAGCAGCCAAGAGTCGCGGGGACCGAACACTGAAGCTTTCTTT. The chain uses TRBV3-1 (or the pseudogene TRBV3-2) and TRBJ1-1; possible D gene TRBD1, 5 bases. Trimming removed 0 bases from V and 1 base from J, with 12 bases in between. Germline lookup yields CDR1 LGHDT and CDR2 YNNKEL (reference sequence). CDR3 length: 16 residues.

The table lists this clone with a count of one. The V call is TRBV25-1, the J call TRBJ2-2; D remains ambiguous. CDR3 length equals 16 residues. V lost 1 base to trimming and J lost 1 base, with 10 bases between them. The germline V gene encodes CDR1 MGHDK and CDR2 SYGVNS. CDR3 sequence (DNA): TGTGCCAGCAGTGAATGGGCAGGCGAGAACACCGGGGAGCTGTTTTTT. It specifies CASSEWAGENTGELFF.

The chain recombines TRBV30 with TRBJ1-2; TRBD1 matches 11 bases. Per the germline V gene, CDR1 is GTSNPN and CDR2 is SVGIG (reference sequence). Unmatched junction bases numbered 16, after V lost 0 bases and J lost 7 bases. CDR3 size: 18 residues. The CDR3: CAWSVHLFGGQGAGGYTF. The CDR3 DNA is TGTGCCTGGAGTGTACATCTATTTGGAGGACAGGGGGCGGGTGGCTACACCTTC.

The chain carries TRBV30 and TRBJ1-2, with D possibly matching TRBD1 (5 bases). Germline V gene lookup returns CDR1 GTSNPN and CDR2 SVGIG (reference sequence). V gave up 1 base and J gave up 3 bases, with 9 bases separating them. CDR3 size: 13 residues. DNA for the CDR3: TGTGCCTGGAGTGGGGGCAGCTACTATGGCTACACCTTC. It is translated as CAWSGGSYYGYTF.

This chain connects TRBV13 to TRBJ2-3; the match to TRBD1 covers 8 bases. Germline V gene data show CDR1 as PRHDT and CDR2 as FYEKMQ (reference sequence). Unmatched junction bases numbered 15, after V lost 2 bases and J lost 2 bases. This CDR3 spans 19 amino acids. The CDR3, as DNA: TGTGCCAGCAGCTTATATCCGCGGGGCCAGGGGGCCGCCACAGATACGCAGTATTTT. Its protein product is CASSLYPRGQGAATDTQYF. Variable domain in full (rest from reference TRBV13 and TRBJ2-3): AAGVIQSPRHLIKEKRETATLKCYPIPRHDTVYWYQQGPGQDPQFLISFYEKMQSDKGSIPDRFSAQQFSDYHSELNMSSLELGDSALYFCASSLYPRGQGAATDTQYFGPGTRLTVL.

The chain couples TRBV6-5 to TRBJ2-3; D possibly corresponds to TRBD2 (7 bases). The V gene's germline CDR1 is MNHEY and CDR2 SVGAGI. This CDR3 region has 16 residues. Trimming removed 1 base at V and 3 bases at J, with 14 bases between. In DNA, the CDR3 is TGTGCCAGCAGTTACTGGGGGGGCAGGAGGACAGATACGCAGTATTTT. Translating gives CASSYWGGRRTDTQYF.

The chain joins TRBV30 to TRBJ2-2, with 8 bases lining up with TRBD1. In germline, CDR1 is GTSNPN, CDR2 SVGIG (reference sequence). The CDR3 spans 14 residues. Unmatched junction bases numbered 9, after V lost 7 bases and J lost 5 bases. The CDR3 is CASSRQGRTGELFF. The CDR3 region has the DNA TGTGCCTCAAGCAGACAGGGGAGGACCGGGGAGCTGTTTTTT.

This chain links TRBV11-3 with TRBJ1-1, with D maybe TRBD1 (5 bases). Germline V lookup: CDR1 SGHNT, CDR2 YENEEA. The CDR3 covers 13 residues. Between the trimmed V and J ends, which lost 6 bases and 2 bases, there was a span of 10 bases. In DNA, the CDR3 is TGTGCCAGCAGTATGACAGAAAACACTGAAGCTTTCTTT. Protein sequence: CASSMTENTEAFF.

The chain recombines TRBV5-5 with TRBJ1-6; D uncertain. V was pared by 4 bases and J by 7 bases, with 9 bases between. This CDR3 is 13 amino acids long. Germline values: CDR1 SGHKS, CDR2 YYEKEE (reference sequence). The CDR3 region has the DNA TGTGCCAGCAGCCAGGTGTTAAATTCACCCCTCCACTTT. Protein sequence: CASSQVLNSPLHF.